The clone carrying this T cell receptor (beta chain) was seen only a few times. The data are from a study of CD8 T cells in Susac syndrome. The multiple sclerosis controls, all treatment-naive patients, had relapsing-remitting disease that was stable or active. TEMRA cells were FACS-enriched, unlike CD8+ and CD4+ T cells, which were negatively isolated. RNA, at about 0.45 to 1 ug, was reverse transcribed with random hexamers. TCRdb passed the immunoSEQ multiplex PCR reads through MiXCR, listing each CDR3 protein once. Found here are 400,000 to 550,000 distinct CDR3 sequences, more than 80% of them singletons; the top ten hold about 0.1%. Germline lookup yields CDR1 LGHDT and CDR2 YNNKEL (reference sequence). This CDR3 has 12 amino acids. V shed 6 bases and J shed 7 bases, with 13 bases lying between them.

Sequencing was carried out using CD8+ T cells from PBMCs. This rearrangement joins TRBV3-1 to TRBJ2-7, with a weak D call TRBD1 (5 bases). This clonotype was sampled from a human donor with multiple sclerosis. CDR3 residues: CASRVGAGEQYF. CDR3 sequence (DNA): TGTGCCAGCAGGGTAGGGGCAGGGGAGCAGTACTTC.